Listed below are T cell receptor beta chains from one sample, sequenced in a study of blood T cell repertoires in COVID-19. Profiled with immunoSEQ multiplex PCR; TCRdb holds only in-frame clones, not every one. The top ten clones hold around 8.4% of a sample with under 200,000 clones, approximately 80% of them seen once. Specimen: peripheral blood. The origin of the receptors is a woman of 80 years or more with COVID-19, enrolled during active disease. Both conserved end residues are part of each CDR3. The D gene is left open where the match is weak. Clone sizes are given selectively: once, few, many, or a class where the clone is expanded.

few	.	TRBJ1-1	TRBV19	CASSPRTVTVRTEAFF	TGTGCCAGTAGTCCCCGGACAGTAACGGTTCGCACTGAAGCTTTCTTT
.	TRBD1	TRBJ1-2	TRBV7-9	CASSFGTESRYTF	TGTGCCAGCAGCTTTGGGACAGAGTCTCGCTACACCTTC
once	TRBD1	TRBJ1-5	TRBV5-1	CASSPSGAGGPNQPQHF	TGCGCCAGCAGCCCGTCCGGTGCAGGGGGGCCGAATCAGCCCCAGCATTTT
.	.	TRBJ1-3	TRBV4-1	CASSQERAGGAIGNTIYF	TGCGCCAGCAGCCAAGAAAGGGCCGGGGGGGCGATCGGAAACACCATATATTTT
few	.	TRBJ2-1	TRBV27	CASSPGGHEQFF	TGTGCCAGCAGTCCGGGGGGCCATGAGCAGTTCTTC
.	TRBD1	TRBJ1-4	TRBV3-1/TRBV3-2	CASSPSGTGAFNEKLFF	TGTGCCAGCAGCCCGTCCGGGACAGGGGCCTTTAATGAAAAACTGTTTTTT
once	TRBD1	TRBJ1-2	TRBV6-5	CASSYSTGKGVGGYTF	TGTGCCAGCAGTTACTCGACAGGGAAGGGTGTGGGGGGCTACACCTTC
many	TRBD1	TRBJ1-3	TRBV5-1	CASRQGTGNTIYF	TGCGCCAGCAGACAGGGGACTGGAAACACCATATATTTT
.	.	TRBJ2-1	TRBV18	CASQTESLEQFF	TGTGCCAGCCAAACGGAGAGTTTGGAGCAGTTCTTC
few	.	TRBJ2-5	TRBV27	CASSWGVRSGTQYF	TGTGCCAGCAGTTGGGGAGTAAGGTCTGGGACCCAGTACTTC
.	TRBD2	TRBJ2-3	TRBV4-1	CASSQRGLAGGVDTQYF	TGCGCCAGCAGCCAAAGGGGACTAGCGGGAGGTGTAGATACGCAGTATTTT
.	.	TRBJ1-1	TRBV2	CASREVAEAFF	TGTGCCAGCAGGGAGGTGGCCGAGGCTTTCTTT
.	TRBD1	TRBJ1-2	TRBV5-5	CASSLESRTGQGYTF	TGTGCCAGCAGCTTGGAATCCCGGACAGGGCAAGGCTACACCTTC
once	.	TRBJ2-2	TRBV27	CASSSAGREDTGELFF	TGTGCCAGCAGTTCGGCGGGGAGAGAGGACACCGGGGAGCTGTTTTTT
.	TRBD2	TRBJ2-7	TRBV3-1/TRBV3-2	CASSLAGVSSYEQYF	TGTGCCAGCAGCCTAGCGGGCGTCAGCTCGTACGAGCAGTACTTC
.	.	TRBJ1-1	TRBV7-8	CASSPGTATPGTEAFF	TGTGCCAGCAGCCCAGGCACAGCTACCCCTGGCACTGAAGCTTTCTTT
.	TRBD2	TRBJ2-7	TRBV6-2/TRBV6-3	CASSLTGLAGGYEQYF	TGTGCCAGCAGTTTAACGGGACTAGCGGGAGGCTACGAGCAGTACTTC
.	.	TRBJ2-7	TRBV18	CASSRRSTGFGEQYF	TGTGCCAGCTCCCGAAGATCCACAGGGTTTGGCGAGCAGTACTTC
.	TRBD1	TRBJ1-6	TRBV9	CASSARDRDNSPLHF	TGTGCCAGCAGCGCCCGGGACAGGGATAATTCACCCCTCCACTTT
.	TRBD1	TRBJ1-2	TRBV2	CASRDRERGYTF	TGTGCCAGCAGGGACAGGGAGCGGGGCTACACCTTC
once	TRBD1	TRBJ1-1	TRBV6-5	CASYLQGAAEAFF	TGTGCCAGCTATTTACAGGGGGCCGCTGAAGCTTTCTTT
few	TRBD1	TRBJ2-5	TRBV5-1	CASSLSYRGETQYF	TGCGCCAGCAGCTTGTCGTACAGGGGCGAGACCCAGTACTTC
.	.	TRBJ2-7	TRBV28	CASSFSWDSTYEQYF	TGTGCCAGCAGTTTCTCCTGGGACTCCACCTACGAGCAGTACTTC
.	.	TRBJ1-6	TRBV19	CASKTFEGWSGGNSPLHF	TGTGCCAGTAAGACTTTCGAGGGTTGGTCAGGAGGGAATTCACCCCTCCACTTT
few	TRBD1	TRBJ1-2	TRBV29-1	CSGGRDSDYGYTF	TGCAGCGGGGGTCGGGACAGCGATTATGGCTACACCTTC
.	.	TRBJ2-2	TRBV18	CASSPVDSLVTGELFF	TGTGCCAGCTCCCCCGTCGACAGTCTTGTCACCGGGGAGCTGTTTTTT
few	.	TRBJ2-5	TRBV12-3/TRBV12-4	CASRTQGRAQYF	TGTGCCAGCAGAACACAGGGTAGGGCCCAGTACTTC
few	.	TRBJ1-1	TRBV7-9	CASTTGVTNTEAFF	TGTGCCAGCACCACCGGTGTCACGAACACTGAAGCTTTCTTT
.	.	TRBJ2-1	TRBV29-1	CSVLGGEQFF	TGCAGCGTTCTCGGGGGTGAGCAGTTCTTC
once	.	TRBJ1-2	TRBV3-1/TRBV3-2	CASSQARVAGYTF	TGTGCCAGCAGCCAAGCCAGGGTAGCTGGCTACACCTTC
.	TRBD1	TRBJ1-5	TRBV19	CASTGQGDQPQHF	TGTGCCAGTACTGGACAGGGGGATCAGCCCCAGCATTTT
.	.	TRBJ2-5	TRBV28	CASSLGEVRETQYF	TGTGCCAGCAGTTTGGGTGAGGTTCGAGAGACCCAGTACTTC
.	.	TRBJ2-1	TRBV23-1	CASSQSVTGDEQFF	TGCGCCAGCAGTCAATCCGTGACAGGTGATGAGCAGTTCTTC
.	TRBD1	TRBJ2-1	TRBV9	CASSVDQGARAYNEQFF	TGTGCCAGCAGCGTAGACCAGGGGGCGCGGGCCTACAATGAGCAGTTCTTC
.	.	TRBJ2-7	TRBV27	CASSFSAGENSYEQYF	TGTGCCAGCAGTTTTTCAGCAGGGGAAAACTCCTACGAGCAGTACTTC
.	.	TRBJ1-3	TRBV4-1	CASSPGGSGNTIYF	TGCGCCAGCAGCCCCGGGGGATCTGGAAACACCATATATTTT
once	TRBD2	TRBJ2-4	TRBV7-2	CASSSPRGGSRIQYF	TGTGCCAGCAGCTCCCCCCGGGGGGGGTCGCGCATTCAGTACTTC
.	TRBD1	TRBJ1-1	TRBV11-2	CASSYRGGTNTEAFF	TGTGCCAGCAGTTATAGAGGGGGCACTAACACTGAAGCTTTCTTT
.	.	TRBJ1-5	TRBV6-5	CASRKGLNQPQHF	TGTGCAAGCAGGAAGGGGCTGAATCAGCCCCAGCATTTT
.	TRBD1	TRBJ1-6	TRBV7-9	CASSLGQGDNSPLHF	TGTGCCAGCAGCTTGGGACAGGGAGATAATTCACCCCTCCACTTT
.	TRBD1	TRBJ1-2	TRBV5-4	CASSSGQGVEYGYTF	TGTGCCAGCAGCTCGGGACAGGGGGTTGAATATGGCTACACCTTC
.	.	TRBJ1-1	TRBV19	CASSMGGVLNTEAFF	TGTGCCAGTAGTATGGGGGGGGTCTTGAACACTGAAGCTTTCTTT
.	TRBD1	TRBJ1-4	TRBV5-1	CASSPWTGGNEKLFF	TGCGCCAGCAGCCCGTGGACAGGGGGAAACGAAAAACTGTTTTTT
.	.	TRBJ1-1	TRBV6-5	CASSSGLNTEAFF	TGTGCCAGCAGTTCCGGGTTGAACACTGAAGCTTTCTTT
.	TRBD2	TRBJ2-1	TRBV28	CASSLRGGRGNEQFF	TGTGCCAGCAGTTTACGGGGGGGCCGAGGGAATGAGCAGTTCTTC
few	.	TRBJ2-1	TRBV5-1	CASSLVLGGGEQFF	TGCGCCAGCAGCTTGGTTCTAGGAGGTGGTGAGCAGTTCTTC
.	.	TRBJ1-4	TRBV6-6	CASSPQKPGHATNEKLFF	TGTGCCAGCAGTCCACAGAAACCGGGACACGCAACTAATGAAAAACTGTTTTTT
.	TRBD1	TRBJ1-1	TRBV6-1	CASSVRTGTRGTEAFF	TGTGCCAGCAGTGTCCGGACAGGGACAAGGGGCACTGAAGCTTTCTTT
.	.	TRBJ1-2	TRBV6-1	CASSESARGVHGYTF	TGTGCCAGCAGTGAATCTGCGCGGGGAGTCCATGGCTACACCTTC
.	TRBD2	TRBJ2-3	TRBV5-1	CASSLGLLAGPSADTQYF	TGCGCCAGCAGCTTGGGGTTACTAGCGGGGCCGTCCGCAGATACGCAGTATTTT
.	.	TRBJ1-3	TRBV6-5	CASSLSTGFGNTIYF	TGTGCCAGCAGCCTAAGTACCGGTTTTGGAAACACCATATATTTT
.	.	TRBJ1-4	TRBV3-1/TRBV3-2	CASMRQPNEKLFF	TGTGCCAGCATGAGGCAGCCGAATGAAAAACTGTTTTTT
.	.	TRBJ2-7	TRBV5-5	CASSLAVARDEQYF	TGTGCCAGCAGCTTGGCGGTGGCGAGGGACGAGCAGTACTTC
.	.	TRBJ2-5	TRBV4-2	CASSQEFTGKETQYF	TGTGCCAGCAGCCAAGAATTTACAGGGAAAGAGACCCAGTACTTC
once	.	TRBJ1-1	TRBV14	CASSHLGGLGTEAFF	TGTGCCAGCAGTCACCTGGGGGGGCTGGGAACTGAAGCTTTCTTT
.	TRBD2	TRBJ2-7	TRBV3-1/TRBV3-2	CASSRRGASYEQYF	TGTGCCAGCAGCCGGCGGGGGGCCTCCTACGAGCAGTACTTC
.	TRBD1	TRBJ2-5	TRBV18	CASSQRTGAAETQYF	TGTGCCAGCTCACAAAGGACAGGGGCGGCTGAGACCCAGTACTTC
.	TRBD2	TRBJ2-1	TRBV7-2	CASSLTSSGSYNEQFF	TGTGCCAGCAGCTTGACCTCTAGCGGCTCCTACAATGAGCAGTTCTTC
.	.	TRBJ1-6	TRBV3-1/TRBV3-2	CASSSSRGGGSPLHF	TGTGCCAGCAGCTCCTCGCGGGGGGGAGGTTCACCCCTCCACTTT
.	.	TRBJ2-1	TRBV7-9	CASSTQAVAARYNEQFF	TGTGCCAGCAGCACCCAGGCGGTAGCGGCGCGCTACAATGAGCAGTTCTTC